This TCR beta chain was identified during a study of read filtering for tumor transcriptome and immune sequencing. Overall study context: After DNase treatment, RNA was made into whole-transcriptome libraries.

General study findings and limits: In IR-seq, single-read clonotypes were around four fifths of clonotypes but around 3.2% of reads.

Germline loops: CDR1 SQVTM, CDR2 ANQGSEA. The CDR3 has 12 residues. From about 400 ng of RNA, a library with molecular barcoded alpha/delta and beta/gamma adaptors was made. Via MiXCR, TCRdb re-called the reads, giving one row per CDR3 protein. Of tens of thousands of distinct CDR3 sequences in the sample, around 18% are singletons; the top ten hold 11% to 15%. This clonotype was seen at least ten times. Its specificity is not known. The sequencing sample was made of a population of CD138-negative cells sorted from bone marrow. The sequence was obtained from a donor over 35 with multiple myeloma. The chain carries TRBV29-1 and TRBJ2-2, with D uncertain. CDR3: CSVKPGTGELFF. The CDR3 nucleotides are TGCAGTGTAAAACCCGGTACCGGGGAGCTGTTTTTT.